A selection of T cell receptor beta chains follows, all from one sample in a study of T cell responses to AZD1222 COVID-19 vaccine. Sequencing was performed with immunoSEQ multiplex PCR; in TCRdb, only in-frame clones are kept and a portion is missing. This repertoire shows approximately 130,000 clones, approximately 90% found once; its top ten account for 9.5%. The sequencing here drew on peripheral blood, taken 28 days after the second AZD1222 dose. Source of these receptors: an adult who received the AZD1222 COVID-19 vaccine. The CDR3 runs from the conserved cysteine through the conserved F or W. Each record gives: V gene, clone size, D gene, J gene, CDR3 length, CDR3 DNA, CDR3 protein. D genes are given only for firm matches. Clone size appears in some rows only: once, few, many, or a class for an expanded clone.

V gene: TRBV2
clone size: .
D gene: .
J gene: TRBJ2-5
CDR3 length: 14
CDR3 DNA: TGTGCCAGCAGGGACGTGGGAGCTACGGAGACCCAGTACTTC
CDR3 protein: CASRDVGATETQYF

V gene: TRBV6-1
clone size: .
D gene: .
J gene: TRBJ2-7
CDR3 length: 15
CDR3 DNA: TGTGCCAGCAGTGAAGCTGATCCAGGGCCCTACGAGCAGTACTTC
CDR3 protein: CASSEADPGPYEQYF

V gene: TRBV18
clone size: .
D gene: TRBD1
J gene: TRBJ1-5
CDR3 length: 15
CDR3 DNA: TGTGCCAGCTCCCGGACAGGGGGCAGCAATCAGCCCCAGCATTTT
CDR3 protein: CASSRTGGSNQPQHF

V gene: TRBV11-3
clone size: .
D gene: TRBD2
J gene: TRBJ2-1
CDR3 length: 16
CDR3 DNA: TGTGCCAGCAGCTTAGGGGATACTAGCGGGGGGAATGAGCAGTTCTTC
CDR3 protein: CASSLGDTSGGNEQFF

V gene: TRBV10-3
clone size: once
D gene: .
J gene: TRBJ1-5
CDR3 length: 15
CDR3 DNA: TGTGCCATCAGTGCTTCCGGGGGAGGAGATCAGCCCCAGCATTTT
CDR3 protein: CAISASGGGDQPQHF

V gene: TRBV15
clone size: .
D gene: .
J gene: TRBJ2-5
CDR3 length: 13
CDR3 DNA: TGTGCCACCAGCACCGGGAGTAGAGAGACCCAGTACTTC
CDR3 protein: CATSTGSRETQYF

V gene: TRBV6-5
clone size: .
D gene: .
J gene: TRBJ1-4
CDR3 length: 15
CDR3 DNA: TGTGCCAGCAGTTACTCAAAGTGGTCAAGTGAAAAACTGTTTTTT
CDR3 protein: CASSYSKWSSEKLFF

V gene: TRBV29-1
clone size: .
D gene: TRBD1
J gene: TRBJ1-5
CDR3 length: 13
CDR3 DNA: TGCAGCGTGGGACAGGAGTGGGATCAGCCCCAGCATTTT
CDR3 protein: CSVGQEWDQPQHF

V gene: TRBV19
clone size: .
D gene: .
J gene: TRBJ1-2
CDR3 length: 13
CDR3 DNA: TGTGCCAGCCGGGCGCAGGACTATTATGGCTACACCTTC
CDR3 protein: CASRAQDYYGYTF

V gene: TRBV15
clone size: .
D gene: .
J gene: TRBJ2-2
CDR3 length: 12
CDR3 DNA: TGTGCCACCAGCAGAGCTCACGGGGAGCTGTTTTTT
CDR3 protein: CATSRAHGELFF

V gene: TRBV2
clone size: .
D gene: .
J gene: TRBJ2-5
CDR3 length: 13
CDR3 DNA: TGTGCCAGCAGGTTGGGTATCCAAGAGACCCAGTACTTC
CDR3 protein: CASRLGIQETQYF

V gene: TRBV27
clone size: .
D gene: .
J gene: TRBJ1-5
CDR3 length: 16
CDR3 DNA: TGTGCCAGCAGACCTTCAACAGGGAGTAGCAATCAGCCCCAGCATTTT
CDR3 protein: CASRPSTGSSNQPQHF

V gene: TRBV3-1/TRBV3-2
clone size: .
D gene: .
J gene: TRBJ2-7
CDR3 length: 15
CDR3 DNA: TGTGCCAGCAGCCAATGGGGGAGAGGGCCCTACGAGCAGTACTTC
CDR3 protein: CASSQWGRGPYEQYF

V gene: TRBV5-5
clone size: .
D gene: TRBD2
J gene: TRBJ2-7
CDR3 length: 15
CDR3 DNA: TGTGCCAGCAGCTTGTTAGATTGGACTAGCGTCGAGCAGTACTTC
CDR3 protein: CASSLLDWTSVEQYF

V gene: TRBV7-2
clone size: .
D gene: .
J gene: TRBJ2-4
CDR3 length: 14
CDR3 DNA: TGTGCCAGCAGCTTAAATGCGGGACGGAACATTCAGTACTTC
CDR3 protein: CASSLNAGRNIQYF

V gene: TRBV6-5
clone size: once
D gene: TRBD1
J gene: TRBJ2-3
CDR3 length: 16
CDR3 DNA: TGTGCCAGCAGTTACTCGGGGACAGTAGGGGCAGATACGCAGTATTTT
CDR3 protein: CASSYSGTVGADTQYF

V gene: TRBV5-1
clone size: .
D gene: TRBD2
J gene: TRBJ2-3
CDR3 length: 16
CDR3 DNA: TGCGCCAGCAGCTTGGGGCTAGCGGACAACACAGATACGCAGTATTTT
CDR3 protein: CASSLGLADNTDTQYF

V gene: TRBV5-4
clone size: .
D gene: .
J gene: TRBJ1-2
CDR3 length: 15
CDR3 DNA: TGTGCCAGCACTCCCTCAGACGGCGTTAACTATGGCTACACCTTC
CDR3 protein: CASTPSDGVNYGYTF

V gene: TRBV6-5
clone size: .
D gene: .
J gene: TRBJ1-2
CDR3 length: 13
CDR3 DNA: TGTGCCACCGCGGTCGGGATGTTCTATGGCTACACCTTC
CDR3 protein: CATAVGMFYGYTF